This TCR beta chain was recorded in a study of CXCR3-negative and CXCR3-positive naive CD8 T cells. The study's findings and limits: More hydrophobic TRB CDR3s were found in CXCR3-positive naive cells than in CXCR3-negative naive cells.

Libraries of TRB cDNA were made by 5' RACE and carried UMIs. TCRdb reanalyzed the 5' RACE reads and collapses them to one entry per CDR3 protein, without DNA. The sample's table shows 50,000 to 65,000 distinct CDR3 sequences. A note on this clonotype: What it recognizes is unknown.

CDR3 length equals 15 residues. Sequencing was carried out using naive CXCR3+ CD8+ T cells from blood. As to subset: CD45RO-CCR7+CD27+CD95- naive CD8+ T cells expressing CXCR3 (TNR3+). The origin of this receptor is a human donor in good health. Some clones in this sample may be carry-over from other donors' samples. The chain links TRBV12-3 or TRBV12-4 to TRBJ1-1. The CDR3 here is CASSVQTRMNTEAFF.